The 30 T cell receptor beta chains given below trace back to one sample, sequenced in a study of T-cell reconstitution after alpha-beta-depleted transplantation in children. As it was prepared, the TCRbeta library received unique molecular identifiers. TCRdb reprocessed the PCR reads with MiXCR, giving one entry per CDR3 protein. The repertoire consists of about 370,000 distinct CDR3 sequences, with roughly 20% occurring once and the leading ten covering approximately 3.9%. The source was PBMCs from the stem cell graft donor, collected from the stem cell graft. The receptors were sampled from a human donor who donated a stem cell graft to a child with acute myeloid leukemia.

This clonotype was picked up a small number of times. The rearrangement uses TRBV15 and TRBJ2-7, with no clear D. The germline V and J ends were trimmed by 1 base and 3 bases, with 7 bases remaining between them. The CDR3 spans 13 residues. The germline gives CDR1 LNHNV, CDR2 YYDKDF (reference sequence). The CDR3 loop is CATSRVISYEQYF. The CDR3 bases are TGTGCCACCAGCAGAGTCATAAGCTACGAGCAGTACTTC.

This clonotype showed up just a few times. The rearrangement links TRBV9 to TRBJ2-1, with 7 bases identical to TRBD2. From germline, CDR1 is SGDLS and CDR2 YYNGEE. The length of the CDR3 is 14 residues. The trim removed 3 bases at V and 9 bases at J, leaving 9 bases unmatched. The chain's CDR3 is CASSASLGGSEQFF. The CDR3 nucleotides are TGTGCCAGCAGCGCCAGTTTGGGCGGGAGTGAGCAGTTCTTC.

This clonotype occurred many times. The V and J genes are TRBV25-1 and TRBJ2-1, with a possible D match to TRBD2 (6 bases). Per the germline V gene, CDR1 is MGHDK and CDR2 is SYGVNS. The CDR3 has 15 residues. The V end was cut by 3 bases, the J end by 4 bases, with 13 bases between. CDR3 in amino acids: CASSDFVSGYNEQFF. The CDR3, as DNA: TGTGCCAGCAGTGATTTCGTTAGCGGATACAATGAGCAGTTCTTC.

The V call is TRBV11-2, the J call TRBJ2-7; TRBD2 agrees at 12 bases. Germline CDR1 is SGHAT and CDR2 is FQNNGV. J lost 0 bases, V lost 5 bases, and 11 bases had no gene match. There are 18 residues in the CDR3. Written as DNA, the CDR3 is TGTGCCAGCAGCCTACTAGCGGGAGGAACCCGAAGCTCCTACGAGCAGTACTTC. It yields the protein CASSLLAGGTRSSYEQYF.

This clonotype was seen many times. The chain recombines TRBV20-1 with TRBJ1-5; TRBD1 might be the D (5 bases). Germline CDR1 reads DFQATT; CDR2 reads SNEGSKA (reference sequence). Deletions cut 6 bases from V and 7 bases from J, with 13 bases between. The CDR3 runs 12 residues. In DNA form, the CDR3 reads TGCAGTGCCAGGGCAGGGAAGCAGCCCCAGCATTTT. It codes for CSARAGKQPQHF.

This clonotype showed up many times. This sequence joins TRBV7-2 and TRBJ2-1, with D tentatively TRBD2 (6 bases). The germline V gene encodes CDR1 SGHTA and CDR2 FQGNSA. This CDR3 contains 15 residues. Trimming took off 4 bases at V and 3 bases at J, with 13 bases between the two ends. The CDR3: CASSSGRDFYNEQFF. The CDR3 bases are TGTGCCAGCAGCTCGGGGCGGGATTTCTACAATGAGCAGTTCTTC. Supplemented by reference TRBV7-2 and TRBJ2-1, the full variable domain reads GAGVSQSPSNKVTEKGKDVELRCDPISGHTALYWYRQSLGQGLEFLIYFQGNSAPDKSGLPSDRFSAERTGGSVSTLTIQRTQQEDSAVYLCASSSGRDFYNEQFFGPGTRLTVL.

J is TRBJ2-3 and V is TRBV6-4; weak D call: TRBD2 (6 bases). CDR1 and CDR2 from the germline V gene are MRHNA and SNTAGT. The CDR3 runs to 13 residues. The V and J ends lost 6 bases and 6 bases respectively, with 13 bases between them. The DNA of the CDR3 is TGTGCCAGCAGCGGGGCTAGCGAGGATACGCAGTATTTT. This codes for CASSGASEDTQYF.

The CDR3 spells CASSSQSLGSQGRGQYF. The CDR3, as DNA: TGTGCCAGCAGTTCCCAGTCTTTGGGCTCACAGGGGCGGGGGCAGTACTTC. The J gene is TRBJ2-7, the V gene TRBV12-3 or TRBV12-4; D is possibly TRBD1 (7 bases). V was pared by 4 bases and J by 9 bases, with 28 bases between. The CDR3 spans 17 residues.

This clonotype was seen many times. The chain combines TRBV29-1 with TRBJ2-1, with 7 nucleotides matching TRBD2. The V gene end was trimmed by 7 bases and the J gene end by 10 bases; junction bases not matched to a gene: 13. This CDR3 is 13 amino acids long. The germline V gene encodes CDR1 SQVTM and CDR2 ANQGSEA. CDR3 region: CSAHIAAGIEQFF. CDR3 nucleotide sequence: TGCAGCGCCCATATAGCAGCGGGAATAGAGCAGTTCTTC.

About this clonotype itself: Mismatch with germline at one junction end may stem from a read error. The chain carries TRBV20-1 and TRBJ2-5, with 8 bases identical to TRBD1. Germline loops: CDR1 DFQATT, CDR2 SNEGSKA (reference sequence). The CDR3 extends over 14 amino acids. CDR3 coding DNA: TGCAGTGCTAGTGAGACAGGGGAAATAGAGTCCCAGTACTTC. As protein: CSASETGEIESQYF.

The chain joins TRBV20-1 to TRBJ2-1, with 8 bases matching TRBD2. There are 13 residues in the CDR3. The germline gives CDR1 DFQATT, CDR2 SNEGSKA (reference sequence). The trim removed 3 bases at V and 7 bases at J, leaving 5 bases unmatched. For the CDR3, the DNA is TGCAGTGCTAGGGGTAGCGGGATAAATGAGCAGTTCTTC. Amino acids: CSARGSGINEQFF.

The chain recombines TRBV5-1 with TRBJ1-1, with 7 bases matching TRBD1. The germline CDR1 and CDR2 sequences are SGHRS and YFSETQ. This CDR3 region has 15 residues. J gave up 5 bases and V 4 bases, and 11 bases lay outside the gene matches. The CDR3 nucleotides are TGCGCCAGCAGCCGGACAGGCTCTACGGGTACTGAAGCTTTCTTT. Encoded protein: CASSRTGSTGTEAFF.

This clonotype has just a few counts. The chain has TRBV20-1 and TRBJ2-1; D is unclear. The ends were cut back, 0 bases at V and 7 bases at J, with 7 bases in the middle. CDR1 and CDR2 (germline): DFQATT, SNEGSKA (reference sequence). This CDR3 has 12 residues. CDR3 loop: CSAREWMNEQFF. The CDR3 nucleotides read TGCAGTGCTAGAGAATGGATGAATGAGCAGTTCTTC.

The chain couples TRBV27 to TRBJ2-7; 10 nucleotides align to TRBD2. Germline values: CDR1 MNHEY, CDR2 SMNVEV (reference sequence). J was trimmed by 2 bases and V by 8 bases; bases with no gene match: 6. The CDR3 sequence is 14 residues long. The CDR3 here is CASGRTSGTYEQYF. In DNA form, the CDR3 reads TGTGCCAGCGGAAGGACTAGCGGAACCTACGAGCAGTACTTC.

The chain uses TRBV7-8 and TRBJ2-1, with D maybe TRBD1 (5 bases). The CDR3 totals 13 residues. Germline CDR1 SGHVS, CDR2 FQNEAQ. The V and J ends lost 4 bases and 9 bases respectively, with 13 bases between them. The CDR3 here is CASSSVQETEQFF. CDR3 DNA: TGTGCCAGCAGCTCCGTACAGGAAACTGAGCAGTTCTTC. The entire variable domain, with the rest obtained from reference TRBV7-8 and TRBJ2-1, is as follows: GAGVSQSPRYKVAKRGQDVALRCDPISGHVSLFWYQQALGQGPEFLTYFQNEAQLDKSGLPSDRFFAERPEGSVSTLKIQRTQQEDSAVYLCASSSVQETEQFFGPGTRLTVL.

This clonotype was detected only a few times. V usage is TRBV28 and J usage is TRBJ2-1, with 9 bases matching TRBD1. Germline assignment: CDR1 MDHEN and CDR2 SYDVKM. CDR3 length: 15 residues. The junction had 3 bases not matched to a gene; V was cut back by 3 bases and J by 3 bases. In DNA form, the CDR3 reads TGTGCCAGCAGTTTCGGACAGGGGAGCTACAATGAGCAGTTCTTC. Protein: CASSFGQGSYNEQFF.

The rearrangement uses TRBV27 and TRBJ2-3; 7 bases agree with TRBD1. With V trimmed by 6 bases and J by 3 bases, 6 bases remained unmatched. Germline V lookup: CDR1 MNHEY, CDR2 SMNVEV (reference sequence). The CDR3 length is 14 residues. CDR3 in DNA: TGTGCCAGCAGGATGGCACAGGGGACAGATACGCAGTATTTT. This codes for CASRMAQGTDTQYF.

As concerns this clonotype: One end of the junction is discordant with germline, which a read error may explain. The chain uses TRBV7-9 and TRBJ2-1; D remains unclear. Germline loops: CDR1 SEHNR, CDR2 FQNEAQ (reference sequence). The CDR3 runs 13 residues. The CDR3 spells CASSLKYYHEQFF. Here the CDR3 DNA reads TGTGCCAGCAGCTTGAAATACTACCATGAGCAGTTCTTC.

The CDR3 bases are TGTGCCAGCAGCTTAGAGGCTAACTACGAGCAGTACTTC. Translated: CASSLEANYEQYF. V gene TRBV11-2 combines with J gene TRBJ2-7; no clear D. V was pared by 0 bases and J by 3 bases, with 6 bases between. CDR1 and CDR2 from the germline V gene are SGHAT and FQNNGV. The CDR3 consists of 13 residues.

The chain employs TRBV6-5 and TRBJ1-1; D gene unclear. The germline V and J ends were trimmed by 5 bases and 7 bases, with 8 bases remaining between them. The length of the CDR3 is 11 residues. The germline V gene encodes CDR1 MNHEY and CDR2 SVGAGI. The CDR3 is CASSTPGEAFF. CDR3 bases: TGTGCCAGCAGTACCCCGGGTGAAGCTTTCTTT.

About this clonotype itself: Just one base apart from a much larger clone, this may be a read error. CDR3 amino acids: CASSFGTSGHNEQFF. CDR3 coding DNA: TGTGCCAGCAGTTTCGGGACTAGCGGCCACAATGAGCAGTTCTTC. The chain joins TRBV12-3 or TRBV12-4 to TRBJ2-1; 11 bases are a match to TRBD2. This CDR3 comprises 15 residues. V gave up 3 bases and J gave up 5 bases; unmatched junction bases: 3.

In this sample, this clonotype turned up a few times. DNA of the CDR3: TGCAGCGTTGAGGAGTCCCGGGACAGGGACTACGAGCAGTACTTC. Translation gives CSVEESRDRDYEQYF. This chain links TRBV29-1 with TRBJ2-7; 9 bases line up with TRBD1. Per the germline V gene, CDR1 is SQVTM and CDR2 is ANQGSEA. This CDR3 has 15 residues. The V gene end was trimmed by 3 bases and the J gene end by 3 bases; junction bases not matched to a gene: 9.

The chain links TRBV6-1 to TRBJ1-3, with D possibly being TRBD1 (5 bases). The CDR3 runs 15 residues. V lost 1 base to trimming and J lost 0 bases, with 7 bases between them. The germline gives CDR1 MNHNS, CDR2 SASEGT. The CDR3 loop is CASSEGGSSGNTIYF. CDR3 coding DNA: TGTGCCAGCAGTGAAGGGGGGAGCTCTGGAAACACCATATATTTT.

This clonotype was counted a few times. The chain combines TRBV7-2 with TRBJ2-3; 7 nucleotides agree with TRBD2. Germline loops: CDR1 SGHTA, CDR2 FQGNSA. The CDR3 is 13 amino acids. The junction had 7 bases not matched to a gene; V was cut back by 0 bases and J by 13 bases. The CDR3 coding sequence is TGTGCCAGCAGCTTAGCGGAGGCGGGAGACGAGTATTTT. This codes for CASSLAEAGDEYF.

The J gene is TRBJ2-7, the V gene TRBV4-3; no firm D call. With 0 bases removed from V and 5 bases from J, the gap between germline ends came to 14 bases. The CDR3 contains 15 residues. Germline CDR1 is LGHNA and CDR2 is YSLEER. CDR3 nucleotides: TGCGCCAGCAGCCAAGATCGCGTAGGAATGGACGAGCAGTACTTC. This sequence encodes CASSQDRVGMDEQYF.

This clonotype was observed a few times. The chain joins TRBV20-1 to TRBJ2-7; D perhaps matches TRBD2 (6 bases). The length of the CDR3 is 12 residues. The V gene's germline CDR1 is DFQATT and CDR2 SNEGSKA (reference sequence). The germline V and J ends were trimmed by 6 bases and 3 bases, with 12 bases remaining between them. The CDR3 is CSARGVVYEQYF. The DNA of the CDR3 is TGCAGTGCCCGCGGGGTGGTCTACGAGCAGTACTTC.

This clonotype was detected only a few times. The chain recombines TRBV5-1 with TRBJ2-7, with 10 bases identical to TRBD1. The V and J ends lost 3 bases and 5 bases, in that order; junction bases with no gene match: 11. CDR3 length equals 16 residues. CDR1 is SGHRS and CDR2 is YFSETQ in the germline V gene. The CDR3 DNA reads as TGCGCCAGCAGCTACAACCCTGGGACAGGGGCCAACGAGCAGTACTTC. This sequence encodes CASSYNPGTGANEQYF.

The chain joins TRBV27 to TRBJ2-1; 8 bases map to TRBD2. Germline lookup yields CDR1 MNHEY and CDR2 SMNVEV (reference sequence). J was trimmed by 10 bases and V by 5 bases; bases with no gene match: 13. The CDR3 runs to 15 residues. DNA for the CDR3: TGTGCCAGCAGTCCCAGAGCGGGAGTTTCGAAAGAGCAGTTCTTC. Its protein is CASSPRAGVSKEQFF.

The gene calls are TRBV7-9 and TRBJ2-3; 7 bases align to TRBD1. The CDR3 runs 16 residues. The junction had 6 bases not matched to a gene; V was cut back by 3 bases and J by 0 bases. Germline V gene lookup returns CDR1 SEHNR and CDR2 FQNEAQ (reference sequence). The CDR3 nucleotides read TGTGCCAGCAGCTTCAGGGGGTCTACTAGCACAGATACGCAGTATTTT. As protein: CASSFRGSTSTDTQYF. Full variable domain (outside the CDR3, taken from reference TRBV7-9 and TRBJ2-3): DTGVSQNPRHKITKRGQNVTFRCDPISEHNRLYWYRQTLGQGPEFLTYFQNEAQLEKSRLLSDRFSAERPKGSFSTLEIQRTEQGDSAMYLCASSFRGSTSTDTQYFGPGTRLTVL.

There are many counts of this clonotype. V is TRBV29-1 and J is TRBJ1-5; tentative D call: TRBD1 (5 bases). Trimming took 5 bases from V and 0 from J, leaving 8 bases between them. The length of the CDR3 is 13 residues. Germline V CDR1 and CDR2: SQVTM, ANQGSEA. This CDR3 reads CSVTRDSNQPQHF. The CDR3 bases are TGCAGCGTTACCAGGGATAGCAATCAGCCCCAGCATTTT.